The entry below gives a single TCR beta chain sequence along with its context. Profiling relied on immunoSEQ multiplex PCR, and the TCRdb table lists in-frame clones only, not all of them. The sample records about 660,000 clones, 87% being singletons. The data derive from a study of shared T cell receptors in the human thymus. The CDR3 sequence is 17 residues long. Looked up from germline, CDR1 is SGHRS and CDR2 is YFSETQ. The ends were cut back, 4 bases at V and 0 bases at J, with 16 bases in the middle. This sample also belongs to another study, concerning human thymus T cells.

The material sequenced was thymocytes. The V and J genes are TRBV5-1 and TRBJ1-4; no clear D. The clonotype comes from a boy younger than two with a congenital heart defect. The chain's CDR3 is CASSRDPIVATNEKLFF. CDR3 DNA: TGCGCCAGCAGCCGCGATCCCATAGTGGCAACTAATGAAAAACTGTTTTTT.